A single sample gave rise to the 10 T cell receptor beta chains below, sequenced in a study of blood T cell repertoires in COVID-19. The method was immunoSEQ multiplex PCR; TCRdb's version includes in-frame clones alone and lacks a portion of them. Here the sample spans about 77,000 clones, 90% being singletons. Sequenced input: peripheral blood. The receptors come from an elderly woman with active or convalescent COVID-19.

For the CDR3, the DNA is TGTGCCATCAGTGGGGGGACAGGTTGGGATCAAGAGACCCAGTACTTC. Protein sequence: CAISGGTGWDQETQYF. This sequence joins TRBV10-3 and TRBJ2-5; 8 bases fit TRBD1. V lost 4 bases to trimming and J lost 2 bases; unmatched junction nucleotides: 9. CDR1 and CDR2 from the germline V gene are ENHRY and SYGVKD. The CDR3 consists of 16 residues.

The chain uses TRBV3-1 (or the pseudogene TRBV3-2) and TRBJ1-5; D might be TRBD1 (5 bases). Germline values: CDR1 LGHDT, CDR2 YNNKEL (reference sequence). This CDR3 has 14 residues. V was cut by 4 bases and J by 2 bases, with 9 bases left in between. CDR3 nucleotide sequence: TGTGCCAGCAGCCTTGGGGGGGGCAATCAGCCCCAGCATTTT. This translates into CASSLGGGNQPQHF.

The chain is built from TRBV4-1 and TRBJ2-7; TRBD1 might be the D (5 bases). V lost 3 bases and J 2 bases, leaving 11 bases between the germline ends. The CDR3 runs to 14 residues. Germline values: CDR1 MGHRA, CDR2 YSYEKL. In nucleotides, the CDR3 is TGCGCCAGCAGCCAGGAAGGGGCTCCCTACGAGCAGTACTTC. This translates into CASSQEGAPYEQYF.

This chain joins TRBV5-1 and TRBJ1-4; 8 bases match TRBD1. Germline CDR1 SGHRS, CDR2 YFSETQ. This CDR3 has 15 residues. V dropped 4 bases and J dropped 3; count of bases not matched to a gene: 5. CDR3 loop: CASSTSTGANEKLFF. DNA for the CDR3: TGCGCCAGCAGCACCTCGACAGGGGCTAATGAAAAACTGTTTTTT.

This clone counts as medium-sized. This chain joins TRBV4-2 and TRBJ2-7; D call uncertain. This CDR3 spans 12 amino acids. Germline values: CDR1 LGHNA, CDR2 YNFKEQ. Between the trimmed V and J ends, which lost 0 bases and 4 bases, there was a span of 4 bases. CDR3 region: CASSQDQYEQYF. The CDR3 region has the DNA TGTGCCAGCAGCCAAGACCAATACGAGCAGTACTTC.

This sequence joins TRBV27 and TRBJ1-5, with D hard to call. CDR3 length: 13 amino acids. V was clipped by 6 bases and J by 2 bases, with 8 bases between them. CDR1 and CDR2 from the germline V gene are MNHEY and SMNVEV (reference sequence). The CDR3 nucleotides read TGTGCCAGCAGCCGGGGAGGCAATCAGCCCCAGCATTTT. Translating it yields CASSRGGNQPQHF.

The CDR3 coding sequence is TGTGCCAGCAGTTTGTCGACTGGATATGGCTACACCTTC. Amino acids: CASSLSTGYGYTF. This sequence joins TRBV27 and TRBJ1-2; D is undetermined. CDR1 MNHEY and CDR2 SMNVEV come from the germline V gene (reference sequence). V shed 3 bases and J shed 5 bases, with 10 bases lying between them. The length of the CDR3 is 13 residues.

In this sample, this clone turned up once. CDR3 sequence reads: CASSQDFVPILGGFRNTEAFF. In DNA, the CDR3 is TGTGCCAGCAGCCAAGATTTTGTCCCGATCCTTGGGGGGTTCAGGAACACTGAAGCTTTCTTT. This sequence joins TRBV4-2 and TRBJ1-1, with a possible D match to TRBD1 (5 bases). Trimming took off 0 bases at V and 1 base at J, with 27 bases between the two ends. The CDR3 consists of 21 residues. Germline V gene data show CDR1 as LGHNA and CDR2 as YNFKEQ.

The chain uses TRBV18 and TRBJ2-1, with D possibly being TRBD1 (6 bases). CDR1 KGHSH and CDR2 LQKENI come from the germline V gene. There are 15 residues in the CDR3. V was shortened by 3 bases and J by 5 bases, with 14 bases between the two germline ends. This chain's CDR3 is CASSPLGQSDNEQFF. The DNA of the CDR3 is TGTGCCAGCTCACCTTTAGGACAGTCGGACAATGAGCAGTTCTTC.

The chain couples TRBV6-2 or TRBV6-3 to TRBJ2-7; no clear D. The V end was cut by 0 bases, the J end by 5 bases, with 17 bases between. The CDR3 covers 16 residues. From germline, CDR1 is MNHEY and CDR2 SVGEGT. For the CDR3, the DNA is TGTGCCAGCAGTTACTCGGGCCTCAATAACCCCCACGAGCAGTACTTC. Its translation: CASSYSGLNNPHEQYF.